The rows below give T cell receptor beta chains drawn from one sample of a study of T cell changes during pregnancy in multiple sclerosis. The repertoire was sequenced with immunoSEQ multiplex PCR; TCRdb's copy has only in-frame clones and lacks some. The sample includes 70,000 to 75,000 clones, around 94% of them seen just once. The source material was peripheral blood, sampled in the second trimester of pregnancy. The receptors here all came from a female donor in good health, enrolled as a control in a pregnancy study. CDR3s include the opening cysteine and the closing phenylalanine or tryptophan. A D gene is named only where the DNA matches it firmly. Expanded clones get a size class; other rows say once, few or many, or leave the size out.

.	TRBV7-7	.	TRBJ2-5	CASSLGDGHGWPQYF	TGTGCTAGCAGCTTAGGAGATGGACACGGTTGGCCCCAGTACTTC
.	TRBV27	.	TRBJ1-4	CASSEGRANEKLFF	TGTGCCAGCTCGGAGGGTCGGGCTAATGAAAAACTGTTTTTT
.	TRBV7-9	.	TRBJ1-2	CASSHDRGYGYTF	TGTGCCAGCAGCCATGATCGAGGGTATGGCTACACCTTC
TRBD2	TRBV7-9	.	TRBJ2-5	CASRAGTAGAQETQYF	TGTGCCAGCCGAGCAGGCACAGCGGGGGCCCAAGAGACCCAGTACTTC
TRBD1	TRBV4-2	.	TRBJ1-2	CASSRAGTGPNYGYTF	TGTGCCAGCAGCCGGGCCGGGACAGGACCTAACTATGGCTACACCTTC
.	TRBV7-6	.	TRBJ2-5	CASSLARPGVEETQYF	TGTGCCAGCAGCTTAGCAAGGCCGGGGGTGGAAGAGACCCAGTACTTC
.	TRBV11-2	once	TRBJ2-7	CASSFSRGDIYEQYF	TGTGCCAGCAGCTTTTCAAGGGGTGATATCTACGAGCAGTACTTC
.	TRBV5-4	.	TRBJ1-1	CASSLDGGWDTEAFF	TGTGCCAGCAGCTTGGATGGGGGCTGGGACACTGAAGCTTTCTTT
.	TRBV27	once	TRBJ2-5	CASMGGDETQYF	TGTGCCAGCATGGGCGGGGACGAGACCCAGTACTTC
.	TRBV18	.	TRBJ1-6	CASSPLARPYSYNSPLHF	TGTGCCAGCTCACCACTCGCCAGGCCCTACTCCTATAATTCACCCCTCCACTTT
TRBD1	TRBV6-1	.	TRBJ1-5	CASSEAYRGSQPQHF	TGTGCCAGCAGTGAAGCCTACAGGGGTAGTCAGCCCCAGCATTTT
TRBD1	TRBV9	.	TRBJ2-2	CASSVDRVRPGELFF	TGTGCCAGCAGCGTGGACAGGGTCCGACCCGGGGAGCTGTTTTTT
TRBD2	TRBV6-5	.	TRBJ2-5	CASSSHSGTRGETQYF	TGTGCCAGCAGTTCCCACTCCGGGACTAGAGGGGAGACCCAGTACTTC
.	TRBV5-1	.	TRBJ1-3	CASSAQDSSGNTIYF	TGCGCCAGCAGCGCGCAGGACTCCTCTGGAAACACCATATATTTT
TRBD1	TRBV19	.	TRBJ1-2	CASSIYGTVYGYTF	TGTGCCAGTAGTATCTACGGGACAGTCTATGGCTACACCTTC
.	TRBV7-9	.	TRBJ2-1	CASSQAGPRASYNEQFF	TGTGCCAGCAGCCAAGCAGGACCCAGGGCCTCCTACAATGAGCAGTTCTTC
TRBD2	TRBV11-2	.	TRBJ2-1	CASSYVAGGNNNEQFF	TGTGCCAGCAGCTATGTAGCGGGGGGGAATAACAATGAGCAGTTCTTC
TRBD1	TRBV6-5	.	TRBJ2-3	CASSLSGTGLTDTQYF	TGTGCCAGCAGTTTATCCGGGACAGGACTCACAGATACGCAGTATTTT
.	TRBV7-9	.	TRBJ1-2	CASSFTQANYGYTF	TGTGCCAGCAGCTTTACTCAAGCTAACTATGGCTACACCTTC
.	TRBV21-1	.	TRBJ2-7	CASSKEDRERGGLSSYEQYF	TGTGCCAGCAGCAAAGAAGACAGGGAGCGGGGGGGTTTAAGCTCCTACGAGCAGTACTTC
.	TRBV19	.	TRBJ1-1	CASSMNGDFRTEAFF	TGTGCCAGTAGTATGAATGGTGACTTTCGAACTGAAGCTTTCTTT
TRBD1	TRBV18	.	TRBJ2-2	CASSPRQAGGSGELFF	TGTGCCAGCTCACCACGACAGGCAGGGGGATCCGGGGAGCTGTTTTTT
.	TRBV30	.	TRBJ2-5	CAWGRGPPQETQYF	TGTGCCTGGGGCAGAGGCCCCCCCCAAGAGACCCAGTACTTC
.	TRBV6-5	.	TRBJ1-4	CASSSMGGTNEKLFF	TGTGCCAGCAGCTCTATGGGGGGAACTAATGAAAAACTGTTTTTT
TRBD1	TRBV28	once	TRBJ1-2	CASSLSPGGYGYTF	TGTGCCAGCAGTTTATCCCCAGGGGGCTATGGCTACACCTTC
TRBD1	TRBV23-1	.	TRBJ2-1	CASTDRVGEQFF	TGCGCCAGCACCGACAGGGTAGGCGAGCAGTTCTTC
.	TRBV2	.	TRBJ1-6	CASRVDSFNSPLHF	TGTGCCAGCAGGGTAGACAGCTTTAATTCACCCCTCCACTTT
TRBD2	TRBV7-9	.	TRBJ2-3	CASSLLAGVASTDTQYF	TGTGCCAGCAGCTTACTAGCGGGGGTCGCTAGCACAGATACGCAGTATTTT
TRBD1	TRBV6-4	.	TRBJ1-2	CASRPGQGSYGYTF	TGTGCCAGCAGACCGGGACAGGGATCCTATGGCTACACCTTC
.	TRBV14	.	TRBJ2-3	CASSLTGGRTDTQYF	TGTGCCAGCAGTCTAACCGGGGGGCGCACAGATACGCAGTATTTT
.	TRBV9	.	TRBJ1-1	CASTSGGGKGNTEAFF	TGTGCCAGCACCTCCGGGGGGGGGAAAGGGAACACTGAAGCTTTCTTT
TRBD1	TRBV2	.	TRBJ1-3	CARPGTGENTIYF	TGTGCCCGCCCGGGGACAGGAGAAAACACCATATATTTT
.	TRBV5-1	.	TRBJ1-6	CASKGEGVSPLHF	TGCGCCAGCAAGGGCGAAGGGGTCTCACCCCTCCACTTT
.	TRBV7-9	once	TRBJ1-1	CASSWSQGKTEAFF	TGTGCCAGCAGCTGGTCGCAGGGTAAGACTGAAGCTTTCTTT
.	TRBV7-2	.	TRBJ2-7	CASTGFPYEQYF	TGTGCCAGCACAGGGTTCCCCTACGAGCAGTACTTC
.	TRBV5-6	few	TRBJ1-1	CASSFGDKNTEAFF	TGTGCCAGCAGCTTTGGTGACAAGAACACTGAAGCTTTCTTT
TRBD1	TRBV27	once	TRBJ1-1	CASRQGAGNTEAFF	TGTGCCAGCAGACAGGGGGCCGGGAACACTGAAGCTTTCTTT
.	TRBV2	once	TRBJ1-3	CASRSSGNTIYF	TGTGCCAGCCGGAGCTCTGGAAACACCATATATTTT
TRBD1	TRBV19	.	TRBJ2-2	CASSNSGTANTGELFF	TGTGCCAGTAGTAATTCCGGGACAGCGAACACCGGGGAGCTGTTTTTT
.	TRBV2	.	TRBJ2-2	CASSESVTGELFF	TGTGCCAGCAGTGAATCGGTGACCGGGGAGCTGTTTTTT
TRBD2	TRBV4-3	.	TRBJ2-7	CASSQENSGGYEQYF	TGCGCCAGCAGCCAAGAGAATAGCGGGGGCTACGAGCAGTACTTC
.	TRBV6-6	.	TRBJ2-5	CASSSGPAAGQYF	TGTGCCAGCAGTTCGGGCCCCGCGGCGGGGCAGTACTTC
TRBD1	TRBV6-1	.	TRBJ1-3	CASSQGTGYGNTIYF	TGTGCCAGCAGTCAGGGGACAGGATACGGAAACACCATATATTTT
.	TRBV6-6	.	TRBJ1-1	CASSSQGTRGTEAFF	TGTGCCAGCAGTTCCCAAGGGACTCGGGGCACTGAAGCTTTCTTT
.	TRBV4-3	.	TRBJ1-2	CASSQQEGPHYGYTF	TGCGCCAGCAGCCAACAGGAGGGTCCTCATTATGGCTACACCTTC
.	TRBV20-1	.	TRBJ1-2	CSASLAYGYTF	TGCAGTGCCTCCCTGGCCTATGGCTACACCTTC
TRBD1	TRBV6-5	.	TRBJ1-2	CARDRQGYGYTF	TGTGCCAGGGACCGACAGGGCTATGGCTACACCTTC
.	TRBV5-4	.	TRBJ1-1	CASSLGAEANTEAFF	TGTGCCAGCAGCTTGGGGGCTGAAGCGAACACTGAAGCTTTCTTT
.	TRBV6-1	.	TRBJ2-7	CASRQGRQVAYEQYF	TGTGCCAGCAGACAAGGGAGGCAGGTGGCCTACGAGCAGTACTTC
TRBD1	TRBV6-6	.	TRBJ1-1	CASSWDRGYTEAFF	TGTGCCAGCAGTTGGGACAGGGGTTACACTGAAGCTTTCTTT
.	TRBV4-2	.	TRBJ2-2	CASSVFTPGPGAGELFF	TGTGCCAGCAGCGTATTTACTCCGGGACCGGGGGCCGGGGAGCTGTTTTTT
TRBD1	TRBV29-1	.	TRBJ1-5	CSVPGQLYSNQPQHF	TGCAGCGTTCCGGGACAGTTATATAGCAATCAGCCCCAGCATTTT
TRBD1	TRBV19	.	TRBJ1-2	CASSIDLGTGANYGYTF	TGTGCCAGTAGTATAGATCTCGGGACAGGAGCTAACTATGGCTACACCTTC
TRBD1	TRBV5-4	.	TRBJ2-7	CASSPYGQGVHEQYF	TGTGCCAGCAGCCCCTACGGACAGGGAGTCCACGAGCAGTACTTC
.	TRBV5-1	.	TRBJ1-4	CASSLDRPTNEKLFF	TGCGCCAGCAGCTTGGACAGGCCAACTAATGAAAAACTGTTTTTT
.	TRBV11-2	.	TRBJ1-3	CASSSQGGGNTIYF	TGTGCCAGCAGTTCTCAGGGTGGTGGAAACACCATATATTTT
TRBD1	TRBV6-5	.	TRBJ2-7	CASSPAGQGYEQYF	TGTGCCAGCAGTCCAGCGGGACAGGGCTACGAGCAGTACTTC